Listed below are T cell receptor beta chains from one sample, sequenced in a study of shared clonotypes between healthy human individuals. Clones were read by immunoSEQ multiplex PCR, and TCRdb kept only the in-frame ones, dropping some. The data hold millions of clones, with more than 90% observed a single time. Sequencing was carried out using naive CD4+ T cells sorted from blood. Receptors originate from a man aged 18-30 years in good health. CDR3s include the opening cysteine and the closing phenylalanine or tryptophan. The D gene is left open where the match is weak. Expanded clones get a size class; other rows say once, few or many, or leave the size out.

V	J	size	D	CDR3	DNA
TRBV6-6	TRBJ2-5	NA	NA	CASSRQASETQYF	TGTGCCAGCAGTAGACAGGCTTCGGAGACCCAGTACTTC
TRBV18	TRBJ2-7	NA	NA	CASSPYAQVGYEQYF	TGTGCCAGCTCACCATACGCCCAGGTGGGCTACGAGCAGTACTTC
TRBV7-2	TRBJ2-7	NA	TRBD2	CASRVAGGGYEQYF	TGTGCCAGCAGGGTAGCGGGAGGGGGGTACGAGCAGTACTTC
TRBV25-1	TRBJ2-7	NA	NA	CASSVLAAQYF	TGTGCCAGCAGTGTCCTAGCAGCGCAGTACTTC
TRBV7-8	TRBJ2-1	NA	TRBD2	CASSISSGRPSYNEQFF	TGTGCCAGCAGCATCTCCAGCGGGAGGCCCTCCTACAATGAGCAGTTCTTC
TRBV10-3	TRBJ2-7	NA	TRBD1	CAIRGDSGPYEQYF	TGTGCCATCAGGGGGGACAGTGGGCCCTACGAGCAGTACTTC
TRBV5-8	TRBJ1-1	NA	NA	CASSLAGDMHTEAFF	TGTGCCAGCAGCTTGGCCGGAGACATGCACACTGAAGCTTTCTTT
TRBV9	TRBJ2-3	NA	TRBD2	CASSVAGGSTDTQYF	TGTGCCAGCAGCGTAGCCGGGGGGAGCACAGATACGCAGTATTTT
TRBV9	TRBJ1-2	NA	TRBD1	CASSVDRADYGYTF	TGTGCCAGCAGCGTCGACAGGGCAGACTATGGCTACACCTTC
TRBV19	TRBJ2-2	NA	NA	CASSITGATGELFF	TGTGCCAGTAGTATAACGGGGGCCACCGGGGAGCTGTTTTTT
TRBV10-1	TRBJ1-1	once	NA	CASSADKNTEAFF	TGCGCCAGCAGTGCGGACAAGAACACTGAAGCTTTCTTT
TRBV7-9	TRBJ2-3	NA	TRBD2	CASSPLGLGTDTQYF	TGTGCCAGCAGCCCCCTGGGACTAGGCACAGATACGCAGTATTTT
TRBV6-1	TRBJ1-6	NA	NA	CASSEAIFYSYNSPLHF	TGTGCCAGCAGTGAAGCCATTTTTTACTCCTATAATTCACCCCTCCACTTT
TRBV28	TRBJ2-3	once	NA	CASSFIGVGTDTQYF	TGTGCCAGCAGTTTTATAGGGGTCGGCACAGATACGCAGTATTTT
TRBV5-1	TRBJ2-7	NA	TRBD1	CASSRDRVTFSYEQYF	TGCGCCAGCAGCCGGGACAGGGTCACTTTTAGCTACGAGCAGTACTTC